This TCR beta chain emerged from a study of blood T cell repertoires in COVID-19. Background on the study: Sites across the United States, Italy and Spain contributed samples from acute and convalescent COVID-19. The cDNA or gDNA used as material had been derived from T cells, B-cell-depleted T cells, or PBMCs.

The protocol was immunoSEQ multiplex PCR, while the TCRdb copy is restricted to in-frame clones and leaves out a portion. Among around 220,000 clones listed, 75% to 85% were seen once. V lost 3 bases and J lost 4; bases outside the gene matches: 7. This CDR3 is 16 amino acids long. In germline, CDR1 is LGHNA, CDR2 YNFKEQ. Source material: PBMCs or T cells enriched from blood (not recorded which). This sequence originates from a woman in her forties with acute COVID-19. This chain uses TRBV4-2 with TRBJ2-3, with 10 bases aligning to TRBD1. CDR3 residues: CASSHERQGASDTQYF. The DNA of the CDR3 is TGTGCCAGCAGCCATGAGAGACAGGGGGCTTCAGATACGCAGTATTTT.